Sequencing of this T cell receptor beta chain was carried out in a study of CD8+ T cells in alopecia areata. At the level of the study: Treatment of the treated patients consisted of oral tofacitinib, 5 to 10 mg twice daily. Affected scalp percentage gauged treated patients' severity. Broader study findings: Compared with normal scalp, lesional scalp had higher clonality and more expanded CD8+ clones. While tofacitinib was given, many expanded lesional clones persisted in scalp and blood.

Comment on this clone: Its antigen is not known.

This CDR3 spans 14 amino acids. Per germline, CDR1 GTSNPN and CDR2 SVGIG (reference sequence). V was pared by 5 bases and J by 1 base, with 14 bases between. Treatment here: oral pan-JAK inhibitor, 5-10 mg twice daily. Sequencing templates came from extracted RNA that was reverse transcribed into cDNA. The table came from immunoSEQ multiplex PCR; TCRdb's copy has only in-frame clones and leaves some out. Among some 100,000 clones, less than 75% were seen once, and the ten largest hold more than 25%. The sample consisted of CD8+ T cells sorted from blood, taken at week 4, from a patient treated with tofacitinib. The receptor was derived from a human donor with alopecia areata. This chain joins TRBV30 and TRBJ1-1; a possible D gene is TRBD1 (6 bases). The CDR3 nucleotides read TGTGCCTGGTCGGGAGGGGGGCCGAACACTGAAGCTTTCTTT. Translated: CAWSGGGPNTEAFF.